Listed below are T cell receptor beta chains from one sample, sequenced in a study of blood T cell repertoires in COVID-19. TCRdb keeps only in-frame clones here, not all; method: immunoSEQ multiplex PCR. The table lists more than 200,000 clones, approximately 81% of them singletons, with 3.5% to 5% in the top ten. Input material: peripheral blood. The receptors were sampled from a man aged 55 to 70 with acute or convalescent COVID-19. Both conserved end residues are part of each CDR3. Each record gives: clone size, D gene, V gene, J gene, CDR3 DNA, CDR3 protein. D genes are given only for firm matches. Clone size is stated in some rows and not others, as once, few, many or a class when expanded.

once	-	TRBV6-2/TRBV6-3	TRBJ2-2	TGTGCCAGCAGTTTTACGGGGAAGGTCGGGGGATTGACCGGGGAGCTGTTTTTT	CASSFTGKVGGLTGELFF
-	TRBD1	TRBV24-1	TRBJ2-2	TGTGCCACCAGTGATGAAGGGGGCGCGAACACCGGGGAGCTGTTTTTT	CATSDEGGANTGELFF
-	TRBD1	TRBV7-9	TRBJ1-1	TGTGCCAGCAGCCCCGGACAGGCGAACACTGAAGCTTTCTTT	CASSPGQANTEAFF
-	TRBD1	TRBV6-5	TRBJ2-4	TGTGCCAGCAGGGGGGACAGGGTAGCCAAAAACATTCAGTACTTC	CASRGDRVAKNIQYF
-	TRBD1	TRBV6-1	TRBJ2-3	TGTGCCAGCAGTGAAGGGACAGGGGTAAGAAGCACAGATACGCAGTATTTT	CASSEGTGVRSTDTQYF
-	TRBD2	TRBV6-5	TRBJ2-7	TGTGCCAGCACGCGGGAGGGCCTCGGCGAGCAGTACTTC	CASTREGLGEQYF
-	-	TRBV7-7	TRBJ2-5	TGTGCTAGCAGCTTAGGGGGGGGGAGGTCGGAGACCCAGTACTTC	CASSLGGGRSETQYF
once	-	TRBV10-3	TRBJ2-1	TGTGCCATCAGTAACTTCAATGAGCAGTTCTTC	CAISNFNEQFF
-	TRBD1	TRBV29-1	TRBJ2-1	TGCAGCGTTACAGGGGCTCAGGGGTTACACAATGAGCAGTTCTTC	CSVTGAQGLHNEQFF
-	TRBD2	TRBV9	TRBJ2-7	TGTGCCAGCAGCGCACCGGGACTAGCGGGAGGAGGCGAGCAGTACTTC	CASSAPGLAGGGEQYF
-	-	TRBV12-3/TRBV12-4	TRBJ1-2	TGTGCCAGCGGAGGGCCCTACTATGGCTACACCTTC	CASGGPYYGYTF
once	TRBD2	TRBV12-5	TRBJ2-3	TGTGCTAGTGGCAAGGGACTAGCGGGAGTAGAAGATACGCAGTATTTT	CASGKGLAGVEDTQYF
few	-	TRBV7-9	TRBJ2-1	TGTGCCAGCAGCTTAAGTCAGTCTTCCAATGAGCAGTTCTTC	CASSLSQSSNEQFF
-	TRBD2	TRBV7-3	TRBJ2-1	TGTGCCAGCAGCCAAAATGGGGCGGGAGTGGGCTGGAATGAGCAGTTCTTC	CASSQNGAGVGWNEQFF
-	TRBD2	TRBV6-1	TRBJ2-3	TGTGCCAGCAGTGAATTACTAGCGGGGGATACGCAGTATTTT	CASSELLAGDTQYF
-	-	TRBV7-3	TRBJ2-7	TGTGCCAGCAGAGACAGTTACTCCTACGAGCAGTACTTC	CASRDSYSYEQYF
once	-	TRBV9	TRBJ2-5	TGTGCCAGCAGCCCCCGGGGTAACCCGTACCAAGAGACCCAGTACTTC	CASSPRGNPYQETQYF
once	-	TRBV7-9	TRBJ1-1	TGTGCCAGCAGCTTTCGGAGGGACACTGAAGCTTTCTTT	CASSFRRDTEAFF
-	TRBD2	TRBV5-1	TRBJ2-5	TGCGCCAGCAGCACCGGACTAGCGGCTATACAAGAGACCCAGTACTTC	CASSTGLAAIQETQYF
-	TRBD1	TRBV19	TRBJ1-5	TGTGCCAGTAGTACGAGCAGGGGGATGTTCAATCAGCCCCAGCATTTT	CASSTSRGMFNQPQHF
few	-	TRBV27	TRBJ2-7	TGTGCCAGCAGTTACTCAAGCGGCTCCTACGAGCAGTACTTC	CASSYSSGSYEQYF
-	-	TRBV4-1	TRBJ1-2	TGCGCCAGCAGCCTACGGGAGGAAACTAACTATGGCTACACCTTC	CASSLREETNYGYTF
-	TRBD2	TRBV14	TRBJ2-7	TGTGCCAGCAGCCACCTGGCGGGACTAGCGTTATACGAGCAGTACTTC	CASSHLAGLALYEQYF
-	-	TRBV29-1	TRBJ1-1	TGCAGCGTTGAAGATCTGAGGGTTGGTGGCACTGAAGCTTTCTTT	CSVEDLRVGGTEAFF
-	-	TRBV6-5	TRBJ2-1	TGTGCCAGCAGTTACGACAGATACAATGAGCAGTTCTTC	CASSYDRYNEQFF
-	-	TRBV29-1	TRBJ2-1	TGCAGCGTCGGGGAAATATACAATGAGCAGTTCTTC	CSVGEIYNEQFF
-	-	TRBV11-2	TRBJ2-1	TGTGCCAGCAGCTTAGAGCGGGGCCCCTACAATGAGCAGTTCTTC	CASSLERGPYNEQFF
-	TRBD1	TRBV28	TRBJ1-3	TGTGCCAGCAGTTCGACAGGGGAGGGAAACACCATATATTTT	CASSSTGEGNTIYF
-	TRBD1	TRBV3-1/TRBV3-2	TRBJ1-1	TGTGCCAGCAGCCAGACGAGACCGGGACAGGGCTTATTGAACACTGAAGCTTTCTTT	CASSQTRPGQGLLNTEAFF
-	TRBD2	TRBV5-1	TRBJ2-1	TGCGCCAGCAGCCCGACTAGCGGGGGGATAAACTCCTACAATGAGCAGTTCTTC	CASSPTSGGINSYNEQFF
-	TRBD2	TRBV7-9	TRBJ2-3	TGTGCCAGCAGCTTATCGGCTAGCGGCTTCTATACGCAGTATTTT	CASSLSASGFYTQYF
-	TRBD2	TRBV5-8	TRBJ2-1	TGTGCCAGCAGCCGGACTAGCGGGAGGCTAAATGAGCAGTTCTTC	CASSRTSGRLNEQFF
-	-	TRBV19	TRBJ2-1	TGTGCCAGTAGTCTAAGCGCAAGCCCATACAATGAGCAGTTCTTC	CASSLSASPYNEQFF
-	TRBD2	TRBV5-1	TRBJ2-1	TGCGCCAGCAGCTTGGATAGCGGGAGTGTTGAGCAGTTCTTC	CASSLDSGSVEQFF
-	TRBD2	TRBV29-1	TRBJ2-3	TGCAGCGTTCAGGGTTGGGAGGCTAGCGGGAAGACAGATACGCAGTATTTT	CSVQGWEASGKTDTQYF
-	-	TRBV4-1	TRBJ2-5	TGCGCCAGCAGAGAAGGGACACCGAAAGAGACCCAGTACTTC	CASREGTPKETQYF
few	TRBD1	TRBV28	TRBJ2-1	TGTGCCAGCAGTTTATTGCGTCTCCGGACAGGGGCCCACAATGAGCAGTTCTTC	CASSLLRLRTGAHNEQFF
-	-	TRBV7-8	TRBJ1-4	TGTGCCAGCAGCCCCCCAGGGCTAAGGGAAAAACTGTTTTTT	CASSPPGLREKLFF
-	-	TRBV6-1	TRBJ2-1	TGTGCCAGCAGTGATTACACGCCCTACAATGAGCAGTTCTTC	CASSDYTPYNEQFF
-	TRBD2	TRBV18	TRBJ2-5	TGTGCCAGCTCACCATACGGGGGGGAAGAGACCCAGTACTTC	CASSPYGGEETQYF
-	-	TRBV27	TRBJ2-1	TGTGCCAGCAGTTTATCGGTGGGAGCCTACTACAATGAGCAGTTCTTC	CASSLSVGAYYNEQFF
once	TRBD1	TRBV3-1/TRBV3-2	TRBJ1-6	TGTGCCAGCAGCCACGGGACAGGGCTTAATTCACCCCTCCACTTT	CASSHGTGLNSPLHF
-	TRBD1	TRBV7-9	TRBJ1-1	TGTGCCAGCAGCACCCGGACAGGGGGGAACACTGAAGCTTTCTTT	CASSTRTGGNTEAFF
-	-	TRBV7-6	TRBJ2-5	TGTGCCAGCAGCTTGGAAGGGGCGTATGAGACCCAGTACTTC	CASSLEGAYETQYF
-	-	TRBV13	TRBJ2-4	TGTGCCAGCAGCCCGGGAGTGGGGGGACAAAACATTCAGTACTTC	CASSPGVGGQNIQYF
-	-	TRBV7-3	TRBJ1-2	TGTGCCAGCAGCTTAGACCCCTACAGTGGCTACACCTTC	CASSLDPYSGYTF
-	TRBD2	TRBV5-4	TRBJ2-7	TGTGCCAGCAGCGTTGGGGGGGTGTTCTACGAGCAGTACTTC	CASSVGGVFYEQYF
-	-	TRBV7-2	TRBJ2-2	TGTGCCAGCACCCTATCCACCGGGGAGCTGTTTTTT	CASTLSTGELFF
once	TRBD1	TRBV12-3/TRBV12-4	TRBJ2-7	TGTGCCAGCAGCTTAACCAGGGGGAATGAGCAGTACTTC	CASSLTRGNEQYF
-	-	TRBV14	TRBJ1-6	TGTGCCAGCAGCTCGACAGCCCCATCCTCCTATAATTCACCCCTCCACTTT	CASSSTAPSSYNSPLHF